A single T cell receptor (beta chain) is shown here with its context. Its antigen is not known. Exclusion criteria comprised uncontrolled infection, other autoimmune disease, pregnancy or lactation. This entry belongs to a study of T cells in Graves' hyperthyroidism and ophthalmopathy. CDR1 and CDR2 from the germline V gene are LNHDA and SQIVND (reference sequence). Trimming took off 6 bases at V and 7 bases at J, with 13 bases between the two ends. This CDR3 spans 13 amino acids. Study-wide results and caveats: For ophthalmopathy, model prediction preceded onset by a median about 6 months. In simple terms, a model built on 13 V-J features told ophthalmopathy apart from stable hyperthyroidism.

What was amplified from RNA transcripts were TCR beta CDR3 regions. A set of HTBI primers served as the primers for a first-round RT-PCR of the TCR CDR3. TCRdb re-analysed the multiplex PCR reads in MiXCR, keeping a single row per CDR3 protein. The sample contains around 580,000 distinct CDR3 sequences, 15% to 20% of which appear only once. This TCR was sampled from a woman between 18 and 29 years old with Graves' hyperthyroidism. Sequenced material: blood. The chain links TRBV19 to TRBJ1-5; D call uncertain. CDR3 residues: CASRLNGEQPQHF. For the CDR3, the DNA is TGTGCCAGTAGATTAAATGGGGAACAGCCCCAGCATTTT.